This is a list of T cell receptor beta chains from one sample in a study of T cells after yellow fever vaccination. MiXCR, run by TCRdb on the 5' RACE reads, gives a single entry per CDR3 protein. The table includes about 68,000 distinct CDR3 sequences, over 6.5% detected once. This sample comprised CD8+ T cells sorted from PBMCs, obtained more than 40 days after the first yellow fever vaccination. The receptors stem from a man younger than 35 who received the YFV17D yellow fever vaccine. Each CDR3 is given with its conserved first and last residue.

v_call: TRBV4-2
cdr3_aa: CASSSRSSGLLAKNIQYF

v_call: TRBV29-1
cdr3_aa: CSVTGANEQFF

v_call: TRBV12-3/TRBV12-4
cdr3_aa: CALQGDIANYGYTF

v_call: TRBV4-3
cdr3_aa: CASSPLGGANVLTF

v_call: TRBV5-1
cdr3_aa: CASSPGTSGGASEDTQYF

v_call: TRBV7-9
cdr3_aa: CASSSQGRGEKLFF

v_call: TRBV7-9
cdr3_aa: CASSSTSGGPYNEQFF

v_call: TRBV6-2/TRBV6-3
cdr3_aa: CASSYRGVNTEAFF

v_call: TRBV20-1
cdr3_aa: CSARRSRQTYRSSYNEQFF

v_call: TRBV28
cdr3_aa: CAMGPEGRYNEQFF

v_call: TRBV29-1
cdr3_aa: CSAELRDSPPGEQYF

v_call: TRBV29-1
cdr3_aa: CSVEEGSLPEAFF

v_call: TRBV7-9
cdr3_aa: CASSFRDRNEKLFF

v_call: TRBV3-1
cdr3_aa: CASRLTGGTEAFF

v_call: TRBV6-5
cdr3_aa: CASSLPGQGIYEQYF

v_call: TRBV12-3/TRBV12-4
cdr3_aa: CARSIWTPYEQYF

v_call: TRBV6-6
cdr3_aa: CASSFLGSQYF